These T cell receptor beta chains were read from a single sample in a study of cytomegalovirus exposure and HLA in healthy donors. The protocol was immunoSEQ multiplex PCR, while the TCRdb copy is restricted to in-frame clones and leaves out a portion. The sample gives fewer than 70,000 clones, around 74% of which show up once; 11% is in the top ten. The material sequenced was PBMCs. The receptors were gathered from a woman aged 55 to 70 in good health and CMV-seropositive. The CDR3 runs from the conserved cysteine through the conserved F or W. The D gene is left open where the match is weak. Only some rows state a clone size, as once, few, many or a class for expanded clones.

J gene,V gene,clone size,D gene,CDR3 DNA,CDR3 protein
TRBJ2-5,TRBV7-9,NA,NA,TGTCCCAGCAGCTTAAGCCAGACCCAGTACTTC,CPSSLSQTQYF
TRBJ2-7,TRBV7-8,NA,TRBD1,TGTGCCAGCAGCCGAGACAGGGGAGGCGAGCAGTACTTC,CASSRDRGGEQYF
TRBJ1-2,TRBV10-3,NA,TRBD1,TGTGCCATCAGTGATCGACAGGGGGACTATGGCTACACCTTC,CAISDRQGDYGYTF
TRBJ1-5,TRBV18,NA,TRBD1,TGTGCCAGCTCACCTGACAGGGGCAATCAGCCCCAGCATTTT,CASSPDRGNQPQHF
TRBJ2-1,TRBV5-6,once,NA,TGTGCCAGCAGCTTGCCCCCCTATTACAATGAGCAGTTCTTC,CASSLPPYYNEQFF
TRBJ2-7,TRBV18,NA,TRBD1,TGTGCCAGCTCACGGGGACAGGGTGACGAGCAGTACTTC,CASSRGQGDEQYF
TRBJ2-1,TRBV2,NA,TRBD2,TGTGCCAGCACATTCACGGGACTAGTGATTGAGCAGTTCTTC,CASTFTGLVIEQFF
TRBJ1-5,TRBV7-9,once,NA,TGTGCCAGCAGCTTACAGGGTTTTCAGCCCCAGCATTTT,CASSLQGFQPQHF
TRBJ1-2,TRBV5-1,NA,NA,TGCGCCAGCAGCTTGAGCCGGGCAGGGCCGAGGCCTAACTATGGCTACACCTTC,CASSLSRAGPRPNYGYTF
TRBJ1-3,TRBV2,NA,TRBD1,TGTGCCAGCAGTGAAGGGTACAGGGGCGCTGGAAACACCATATATTTT,CASSEGYRGAGNTIYF
TRBJ2-1,TRBV14,few,TRBD2,TGTGCCAGCAGCCAAACTAGCGGGGGGGCAGGCAATGAGCAGTTCTTC,CASSQTSGGAGNEQFF
TRBJ1-1,TRBV28,NA,TRBD1,TGTGCCAGCAGTTTTGCCGGACAGGGAGGGAACACTGAAGCTTTCTTT,CASSFAGQGGNTEAFF
TRBJ1-2,TRBV6-5,NA,TRBD1,TGTGCCAGCAAAGGGGCGGAGGACAGGGGGTGGAGACTTAACTTC,CASKGAEDRGWRLNF
TRBJ1-5,TRBV6-5,few,NA,TGTGCCAGCAGTCCAACAGGGTTCTTTCAGCCCCAGCATTTT,CASSPTGFFQPQHF
TRBJ1-1,TRBV7-6,NA,NA,TGTGCCAGCAGCTTAGGGTCGGGAGCTGACACTGAAGCTTTTTTT,CASSLGSGADTEAFF
TRBJ2-5,TRBV19,NA,TRBD2,TGTGCCAGTACCGAGAGCGGGGGGGCGCCAGAGACCCAGTACTTC,CASTESGGAPETQYF
TRBJ2-5,TRBV7-8,NA,TRBD2,TGTGCCAGCAGCTTGGAGGGGACTAGCGGGGGGAGGGAGACCCAGTACTTC,CASSLEGTSGGRETQYF
TRBJ1-2,TRBV5-1,NA,TRBD1,TGCGCCAGCAGCTTGGGGGACAGGGGGCAAGGCTACACCTTC,CASSLGDRGQGYTF
TRBJ2-7,TRBV7-6,NA,NA,TGTGCCAGCAGCTTAGCGGGGGGTCCCTACGAGCAGTACTTC,CASSLAGGPYEQYF
TRBJ2-1,TRBV29-1,NA,NA,TGCAGCGTTGACCTACCGCGGGGATACAATGAGCAGTTCTTC,CSVDLPRGYNEQFF
TRBJ1-2,TRBV5-8,NA,TRBD1,TGTGCCAGCAGCCCACGGACAGGGGGCTACTATGGCTACACCTTC,CASSPRTGGYYGYTF
TRBJ2-7,TRBV4-2,NA,TRBD1,TGTGCCAGCAGCCCGAACAGGGGTTCCTACGAGCAGTACTTC,CASSPNRGSYEQYF
TRBJ1-1,TRBV20-1,NA,NA,TGCAGTGCCAGGTATGACACCGAAGCTTTCTTT,CSARYDTEAFF
TRBJ1-4,TRBV4-2,few,NA,TGTGCCAGCAGCCAAGATATGCAGGGAAATGAAAAACTGTTTTTT,CASSQDMQGNEKLFF
TRBJ2-7,TRBV5-1,NA,TRBD1,TGCGCCAGCAGCTTCACAAACGACAGGGTCCACGAGCAGTACTTC,CASSFTNDRVHEQYF
TRBJ1-2,TRBV16,NA,TRBD1,TGTGCCAGCAGCCAATCGGTCCCAAACAGGGGGCGAGGCTACACCTTC,CASSQSVPNRGRGYTF
TRBJ2-5,TRBV4-1,NA,TRBD2,TGCGCCAGCAGCTTGCGACTAGCGGGAGGGCCTGCTCAAGAGACCCAGTACTTC,CASSLRLAGGPAQETQYF
TRBJ1-1,TRBV28,NA,TRBD1,TGTGCCAGCAGTTTAGGGCAGGGGGCGATGAACACTGAAGCTTTCTTT,CASSLGQGAMNTEAFF
TRBJ1-2,TRBV6-1,NA,NA,TGTGCCAGCAGTGAAAGGGGCTATGGCTACCCCTTC,CASSERGYGYPF
TRBJ1-5,TRBV10-3,few,TRBD1,TGTGCCATCAGCGAACAGGGGATTGGGAATCAGCCCCAGCATTTT,CAISEQGIGNQPQHF
TRBJ1-1,TRBV19,NA,NA,TGTGCCAGTAGAACAGGAGGGGTTTTGAACACTGAAGCTTTCTTT,CASRTGGVLNTEAFF
TRBJ2-1,TRBV19,NA,TRBD2,TGTGCCAGTTCACCGACTAGCGCCCACAATGAGCAGTTCTTC,CASSPTSAHNEQFF
TRBJ1-2,TRBV12-5,NA,NA,TGTGCTAGTGGTTGGGCTCACAGGGACCTTGGCTACACCTTC,CASGWAHRDLGYTF
TRBJ2-1,TRBV4-1,once,TRBD2,TGCGCCAGCAGCCCGAGAGACACGGGGACTAGCGGTAACAATGAGCAGTTCTTC,CASSPRDTGTSGNNEQFF
TRBJ1-2,TRBV5-1,once,TRBD1,TGCGCCAGCAGCTTAACGGACAGGGGCGGAGGCTACACCTTC,CASSLTDRGGGYTF
TRBJ2-7,TRBV4-1,few,NA,TGCGCCAGCAGCCAAGAGGGCGATTACGAGCAGTACTTC,CASSQEGDYEQYF
TRBJ2-1,TRBV4-1,NA,NA,TGCGCCAGCAGCCAAGGAGGGCCGGGACTTCACAATGAGCAGTTCTTC,CASSQGGPGLHNEQFF
TRBJ1-1,TRBV5-1,NA,NA,TGCGCCAGCAGCTTGGGACAGCCCAGCTCTGAAGCTTTCTTT,CASSLGQPSSEAFF
TRBJ1-3,TRBV30,NA,NA,TGTGCCTGGAGTGTACGGGAGGGGATCTCTGGAAACACCATATATTTT,CAWSVREGISGNTIYF
TRBJ2-7,TRBV19,once,NA,TGTGCCAGTAGTCTCAACTCCCGGGACTACGAGCAGTACTTC,CASSLNSRDYEQYF
TRBJ2-5,TRBV9,NA,TRBD1,TGTGCCAGCAGCGCCCACAGGGGGTGGCAAGAGACCCAGTACTTC,CASSAHRGWQETQYF
TRBJ1-5,TRBV6-1,NA,TRBD1,TGTGCCAGCAGAAGACAGGGCGGACAGCCCCAGCATTTT,CASRRQGGQPQHF
TRBJ1-3,TRBV5-1,NA,NA,TGCGCCAGCAGCTATGGACAGATCGACGGAAACACCATATATTTT,CASSYGQIDGNTIYF
TRBJ1-2,TRBV5-1,NA,TRBD1,TGCGCCAGCAGCCGGGACAGGCATAACTATGGCTACACCTTC,CASSRDRHNYGYTF
TRBJ2-4,TRBV4-1,NA,TRBD1,TGCGCCAGCAGCCAAGAAATTGGGACAGGGCTTTACAAAAACATTCAGTACTTC,CASSQEIGTGLYKNIQYF
TRBJ1-5,TRBV2,NA,NA,TGTGCCAGCAGTAGGTCGGGAGGGTGGGAGCCCCAGCATTTT,CASSRSGGWEPQHF
TRBJ1-5,TRBV23-1,few,TRBD1,TGCGCCAGCAGTCAGAGCGACAGGGATAGCAATCAGCCCCAGCATTTT,CASSQSDRDSNQPQHF
TRBJ1-4,TRBV7-9,NA,TRBD1,TGTGCCAGCAGCTCCAGACAGGGAAATGAAAAACTGTTTTTT,CASSSRQGNEKLFF
TRBJ1-1,TRBV5-4,NA,NA,TGTGCCAGCAGCTTTAGGGAGACTGAAGCTTTCTTT,CASSFRETEAFF
TRBJ2-1,TRBV7-6,NA,TRBD2,TGTGCCAGCAGCTTAGATCAGCGGGGGTTCTACAATGAGCAGTTCTTC,CASSLDQRGFYNEQFF
TRBJ2-5,TRBV7-8,once,NA,TGTGCCAGCAGCTTAGGACTGCAAGAGACCCAGTACTTC,CASSLGLQETQYF
TRBJ1-5,TRBV2,few,NA,TGTGCCAGCAGTGAAATGAACACAGATCAGCCCCAGCATTTT,CASSEMNTDQPQHF